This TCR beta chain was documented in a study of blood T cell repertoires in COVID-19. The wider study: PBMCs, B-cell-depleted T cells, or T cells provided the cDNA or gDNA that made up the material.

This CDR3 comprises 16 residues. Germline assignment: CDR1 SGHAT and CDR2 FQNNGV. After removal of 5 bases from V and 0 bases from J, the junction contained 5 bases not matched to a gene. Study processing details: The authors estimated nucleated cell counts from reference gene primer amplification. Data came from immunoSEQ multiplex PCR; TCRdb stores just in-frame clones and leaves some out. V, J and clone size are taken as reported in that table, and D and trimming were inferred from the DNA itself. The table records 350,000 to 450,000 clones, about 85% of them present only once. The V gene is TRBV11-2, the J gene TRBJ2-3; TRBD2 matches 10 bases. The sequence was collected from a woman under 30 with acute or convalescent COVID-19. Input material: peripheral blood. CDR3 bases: TGTGCCAGCAGCCCCCGAGCGGGGGGGAGCACAGATACGCAGTATTTT. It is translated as CASSPRAGGSTDTQYF. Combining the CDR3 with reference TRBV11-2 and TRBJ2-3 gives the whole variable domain EAGVAQSPRYKIIEKRQSVAFWCNPISGHATLYWYQQILGQGPKLLIQFQNNGVVDDSQLPKDRFSAERLKGVDSTLKIQPAKLEDSAVYLCASSPRAGGSTDTQYFGPGTRLTVL.